The rows below give T cell receptor beta chains drawn from one sample of a study of early T cells in non-severe SARS-CoV-2 infection. Via MiXCR, TCRdb re-called the 5' RACE reads, giving one row per CDR3 protein. The sample shows about 90,000 distinct CDR3 sequences, about 15% of them seen only once. Sample: whole blood. The receptors here all came from an adult who was a healthcare worker with PCR-confirmed SARS-CoV-2 infection or an uninfected control (not recorded which). Both conserved end residues are part of each CDR3. D genes are given only for firm matches. The size entry is marked missing in some rows and otherwise reads once, few, many or a size class.

clone size	J gene	D gene	V gene	CDR3 DNA	CDR3 protein
few	TRBJ1-1	-	TRBV7-3	TGTGCCAGCAGCTCCTCCGGGGGCCAGAACACTGAAGCTTTCTTT	CASSSSGGQNTEAFF
-	TRBJ2-6	-	TRBV29-1	TGCAGCGTTGATGAGGGGTTATCTGGGGCCAACGTCCTGACTTTC	CSVDEGLSGANVLTF
-	TRBJ2-1	TRBD2	TRBV29-1	TGCAGCGTTTATGGTTGGAGCGGGAGCTCCTACAATGAGCAGTTCTTC	CSVYGWSGSSYNEQFF
-	TRBJ2-3	-	TRBV29-1	TGCAGCGTTGTAGGGAGAGGGAGCACAGATACGCAGTATTTT	CSVVGRGSTDTQYF
-	TRBJ2-3	TRBD2	TRBV20-1	TGCAGTGCTGCCTCCCTAGCGGGAGTAACAGATACGCAGTATTTT	CSAASLAGVTDTQYF
few	TRBJ2-5	-	TRBV18	TGTGCCAGCTCACCACCAGCTCAAGAGACCCAGTACTTC	CASSPPAQETQYF
-	TRBJ2-1	TRBD1	TRBV9	TGTGCCAGCAGCGTATTGGACAGGGGGCTTGAGCAGTTCTTC	CASSVLDRGLEQFF
-	TRBJ1-6	-	TRBV6-5	TGTGCCAGCAGTTACTACGGACATGGGGGCAATTCACCCCTCCACTTT	CASSYYGHGGNSPLHF
few	TRBJ2-5	-	TRBV4-1	TGCGCCAGCAGCCAAGATCCCGGCTCCGGGGGCGAGACCCAGTACTTC	CASSQDPGSGGETQYF
-	TRBJ1-2	-	TRBV7-2	TGTGCCAGCAGCTATCAGGGGAGCTATGGCTACACCTTC	CASSYQGSYGYTF
-	TRBJ1-1	-	TRBV10-3	TGTGCCATCAGCCCTACAGGACCGAACACTGAAGCTTTCTTT	CAISPTGPNTEAFF
few	TRBJ2-7	-	TRBV2	TGTGCCAGCGGGGCCAGCTCCTACGAGCAGTACTTC	CASGASSYEQYF
-	TRBJ1-1	-	TRBV12-3/TRBV12-4	TGTGCCAGCAGTTCCGGAGAAACAGGACGGAACACTGAAGCTTTCTTT	CASSSGETGRNTEAFF
few	TRBJ2-1	-	TRBV19	TGTGCCAGTCGCCAGCAGGGTAACCTCTACAATGAGCAGTTCTTC	CASRQQGNLYNEQFF
-	TRBJ2-1	TRBD2	TRBV2	TGTGCCAGCAGTGAGACCGGGACTAGCGGGACCCGGGGGTTCTTC	CASSETGTSGTRGFF
many	TRBJ2-7	-	TRBV29-1	TGCAGCGCAAGACGGCCGGGCCCCGACTACGAGCAGTACTTC	CSARRPGPDYEQYF
few	TRBJ1-3	-	TRBV7-9	TGTGCCAGCAATGGCAGAAACTCCTCTGGAAACACCATATATTTT	CASNGRNSSGNTIYF
-	TRBJ1-1	-	TRBV2	TGTGCCAGCAGGAAAGATTTCAGTCGGGACACTGAAGCTTTCTTT	CASRKDFSRDTEAFF
-	TRBJ2-7	-	TRBV6-5	TGTGCCAGCAGTTCCCCCTGGGCAGGGCGCCACGAGCAGTACTTC	CASSSPWAGRHEQYF
-	TRBJ2-1	TRBD2	TRBV12-3/TRBV12-4	TGTGCCAGCAGCCCGGGACTAGCCCACAATGAGCAGTTCTTC	CASSPGLAHNEQFF
many	TRBJ2-1	-	TRBV20-1	TGCAGTGCTGGAGAGAGGACCCAGGCCCATTACAATGAGCAGTTCTTC	CSAGERTQAHYNEQFF
few	TRBJ2-7	TRBD2	TRBV6-1	TGTGCCAGCGGGGAGGGGACCTACGAGCAGTACTTC	CASGEGTYEQYF
few	TRBJ1-2	-	TRBV10-2	TGCGCCAGCAGTGAGTCCAACACGGGGGGCAGTTATGGCTACACCTTC	CASSESNTGGSYGYTF
-	TRBJ2-1	-	TRBV6-2/TRBV6-3	TGTGCCAGCGGAAAAATGGGAAATGAGCAGTTCTTC	CASGKMGNEQFF
-	TRBJ1-1	TRBD1	TRBV10-1	TGCGCCAGCAGGCCTCGACAGGGGGCTGAAGCTTTCTTT	CASRPRQGAEAFF
-	TRBJ1-3	-	TRBV18	TGTGCCAGCTCACCTAACGCTAAGGGCTCTGGAAACACCATATATTTT	CASSPNAKGSGNTIYF
few	TRBJ2-1	TRBD2	TRBV9	TGTGCCAGGACGCTTACTAGCGGGAGTGAGTATGAGCAGTTCTTC	CARTLTSGSEYEQFF
many	TRBJ2-7	-	TRBV7-6	TGTGCCAGCAGCCCCAGTCTCCCCCCCAACGAGCAGTACTTC	CASSPSLPPNEQYF
once	TRBJ1-1	TRBD1	TRBV10-1	TGCGCCAGCAGCGGATCGGACAGGTCTAACACTGAAGCTTTCTTT	CASSGSDRSNTEAFF
many	TRBJ2-6	-	TRBV18	TGTGCCAGCTCACCGCCCCTCGTTAATTCTGGGGCCAACGTCCTGACTTTC	CASSPPLVNSGANVLTF
few	TRBJ2-1	TRBD2	TRBV18	TGTGCCAGCTCACCTAGAGGACTAGCGGGTACCAATGAGCAGTTCTTC	CASSPRGLAGTNEQFF
-	TRBJ2-1	-	TRBV4-1	TGCGCCAGCAGCCAAGAAGGGCTAGCGCAGAGCATCTACAATGAGCAGTTCTTC	CASSQEGLAQSIYNEQFF